This T cell receptor (beta chain) is drawn from a study of CD8 T cells in ankylosing spondylitis. In its sample, this clonotype was seen a few times. The V gene's germline CDR1 is SGHRS and CDR2 YFSETQ. The CDR3 totals 13 residues. The ends were cut back, 4 bases at V and 6 bases at J, with 11 bases in the middle. TCRdb used MiXCR to reprocess the 5' RACE reads, holding one entry per CDR3 protein. The sample contains roughly 230,000 distinct CDR3 sequences, under 20% of which appear only once. The specimen sequenced was blood, either unsorted or a sorted T cell fraction (not recorded which). The genes are TRBV5-1 and TRBJ2-1, with D hard to call. The TCR originated in a male donor with ankylosing spondylitis or in good health (not recorded which). CDR3 protein: CASSPTQSNEQFF. CDR3 nucleotides: TGCGCCAGCAGCCCCACGCAGAGCAATGAGCAGTTCTTC.